This entry lists 7 T cell receptor beta chains sequenced from one sample in a study of neurological immune-mediated disorders (dated by TCRdb to about 2019). The library was prepared using 5' RACE. These reads were obtained on an Illumina HiSeq 2500. TCRdb redid the processing of the public reads, applying fastp at Q25 and MiXCR, and retained in-frame beta chains. Rows with a matching CDR3 protein are joined into one entry that keeps the most common DNA and genes. For this sample there are almost 85,000 distinct CDR3 sequences; 2% to 3% appear just once. The top ten clones comprise more than 0.95% of the sample. Material for sequencing was PBMCs. These receptors all stem from a young woman with multiple sclerosis.

This rearrangement joins TRBV10-3 to TRBJ2-7, with no clear D. Trimming pared 4 bases from V and 5 bases from J, leaving 6 bases between. Germline values: CDR1 ENHRY, CDR2 SYGVKD. The CDR3 runs to 11 residues. CDR3: CAISGTHEQYF. DNA of the CDR3: TGTGCCATCAGTGGGACCCACGAGCAGTACTTC.

This clonotype appeared many times. The rearrangement joins TRBV5-1 to TRBJ2-5; D might be TRBD2 (5 bases). V was shortened by 1 base and J by 0 bases, with 10 bases between the two germline ends. Germline CDR1 SGHRS, CDR2 YFSETQ. The CDR3 runs to 15 residues. The CDR3 loop is CASSLSVGDQETQYF. Written as DNA, the CDR3 is TGCGCCAGCAGCTTGAGCGTGGGAGACCAAGAGACCCAGTACTTC.

There are many counts of this clonotype. The CDR3 nucleotides are TGTGCCAGCAGTGAGGAGGGCGGTACAGGGACCCAGTACTTC. The encoded protein is CASSEEGGTGTQYF. This chain uses TRBV2 with TRBJ2-5, with a tentative D call TRBD2 (6 bases). V was trimmed by 3 bases and J by 7 bases, leaving 15 bases between them. The V gene's germline CDR1 is SNHLY and CDR2 FYNNEI. CDR3 length: 14 residues.

This clonotype was seen many times. This chain connects TRBV27 to TRBJ2-1, with a tentative D call TRBD2 (6 bases). Germline V lookup: CDR1 MNHEY, CDR2 SMNVEV (reference sequence). The CDR3 is 16 residues long. Trimming stripped 4 bases from V and 0 bases from J, with 13 bases between. As DNA, the CDR3 is TGTGCCAGCAGTTCGTTACTAGCCCCCTCCTACAATGAGCAGTTCTTC. This gives the protein CASSSLLAPSYNEQFF.

This clonotype is judged medium-sized (0.01 to 0.1%). The chain employs TRBV20-1 and TRBJ2-1; TRBD2 matches 10 bases. The V gene end was trimmed by 2 bases and the J gene end by 5 bases; junction bases not matched to a gene: 6. This CDR3 has 15 residues. CDR1 is DFQATT, CDR2 SNEGSKA, per germline (reference sequence). The CDR3 sequence: CSARNLAGDHNEQFF. CDR3 sequence (DNA): TGCAGTGCTAGAAACCTAGCGGGAGATCACAATGAGCAGTTCTTC.

This clonotype has at least ten counts. The chain has TRBV7-2 and TRBJ2-7; no definite D call. V shed 0 bases and J shed 5 bases, with 8 bases lying between them. In germline, CDR1 is SGHTA, CDR2 FQGNSA. CDR3 length: 13 amino acids. CDR3 region: CASSLAGWNEQYF. DNA for the CDR3: TGTGCCAGCAGCTTAGCGGGGTGGAACGAGCAGTACTTC.

To note about this clonotype: A much larger clone is a single base away; this may be a read error. The V and J genes are TRBV24-1 and TRBJ2-1, with D unresolved. CDR1 is KGHDR and CDR2 is SFDVKD in the germline V gene. The CDR3 runs 12 residues. In DNA, the CDR3 is TGTGACACCAGTGAGCCCAACAATGAGCAGTTCTTC. It codes for CDTSEPNNEQFF.